The 25 T cell receptor beta chains listed next were all sequenced from one sample in a study of T cells in Graves' hyperthyroidism and ophthalmopathy. Amplified TCR beta CDR3 regions came from RNA transcripts. HTBI primers were the set used in a first-round RT-PCR of the TCR CDR3. TCRdb reanalysed the multiplex PCR reads using MiXCR and keeps one entry per CDR3 protein. The sample lists about 640,000 distinct CDR3 sequences, about a fifth occurring once. Specimen: blood. These receptors came from a man in his thirties or forties with Graves' ophthalmopathy.

This clonotype was seen a few times. The J gene is TRBJ1-5, the V gene TRBV20-1; D possibly corresponds to TRBD1 (5 bases). Germline V CDR1 and CDR2: DFQATT, SNEGSKA (reference sequence). The V gene lost 0 bases and the J gene lost 7 bases, with 13 bases spanning the gap. The CDR3 extends over 14 amino acids. The CDR3 sequence: CSARDGRGRQPQHF. The CDR3 nucleotides read TGCAGTGCTAGAGATGGGAGGGGTCGACAGCCCCAGCATTTT.

This clonotype appeared a single time. A much larger clone differs from this one at a single base, so this may be a read error. The V and J genes are TRBV5-1 and TRBJ2-7; 11 bases match TRBD2. The CDR3 loop spans 15 amino acids. Germline values: CDR1 SGHRS, CDR2 YFSETQ. Trimming cost V 4 bases and J 5 bases; bases outside gene matches: 8. CDR3 protein: CASSRPSGRPDEQYF. The CDR3 nucleotides read TGCGCCAGCAGCCGACCTAGCGGGAGGCCGGACGAGCAGTACTTC.

This clonotype was seen many times. The rearrangement joins TRBV28 to TRBJ2-5; D ambiguous. The CDR3 has 17 amino acids. The germline V gene encodes CDR1 MDHEN and CDR2 SYDVKM. Trimming shortened V by 3 bases and J by 5 bases, and 22 bases separated the two germline ends. The CDR3 nucleotides are TGTGCCAGCAGTTTTCAATCACGTGAGGATCGGCGGGAGACCCAGTACTTC. Its protein product is CASSFQSREDRRETQYF.

This clonotype has just a few counts. The rearrangement joins TRBV6-1 to TRBJ2-2, with 9 nucleotides matching TRBD2. The CDR3 is made up of 16 amino acids. Losses at the gene ends were 6 bases for V and 6 bases for J; bases not matched to a gene: 11. Germline loops: CDR1 MNHNS, CDR2 SASEGT. The CDR3 coding sequence is TGTGCCAGCAGCTTCCAGCGGGAGGCGGATTCCGGGGAGCTGTTTTTT. It translates to CASSFQREADSGELFF.

This clonotype was counted between two and nine times. The V gene is TRBV5-6, the J gene TRBJ2-2; 8 positions agree with TRBD1. V trimming: 3 bases; J trimming: 4 bases; junction bases outside the gene matches: 8. The CDR3 loop spans 16 amino acids. CDR1 is SGHDT and CDR2 is YYEEEE in the germline V gene. The CDR3 loop reads CASSSGGWYGTGELFF. The CDR3 region has the DNA TGTGCCAGCAGCTCAGGGGGCTGGTATGGCACCGGGGAGCTGTTTTTT.

This clonotype was counted only a few times. This rearrangement joins TRBV29-1 to TRBJ2-7; no definite D call. CDR3 size: 13 residues. Germline assignment: CDR1 SQVTM and CDR2 ANQGSEA. Trimming took 0 bases from V and 4 from J, leaving 10 bases between them. DNA for the CDR3: TGCAGCGTTGAAGATTCCCAGGAGTACGAGCAGTACTTC. Amino acids: CSVEDSQEYEQYF.

The chain combines TRBV28 with TRBJ2-1; D not resolved. From germline, CDR1 is MDHEN and CDR2 SYDVKM. Trimming shortened V by 7 bases and J by 7 bases, and 14 bases separated the two germline ends. The CDR3 is made up of 13 amino acids. The CDR3 DNA reads as TGTGCCAGCACCCTACCTGAAAGGAATGAGCAGTTCTTC. Translated: CASTLPERNEQFF.

CDR3 nucleotides: TGCAGTGTCAGGCCCGGGACAGTATACAATGAGCAGTTCTTC. Its translation: CSVRPGTVYNEQFF. The chain has TRBV20-1 and TRBJ2-1; 7 nucleotides match TRBD1. The CDR3 loop spans 14 amino acids. The V gene end was trimmed by 7 bases and the J gene end by 4 bases; junction bases not matched to a gene: 10. Germline V gene sequence: CDR1 DFQATT, CDR2 SNEGSKA (reference sequence).

The V call is TRBV12-3 or TRBV12-4, the J call TRBJ2-1, with 12 nucleotides matching TRBD2. There are 17 residues in the CDR3. Trimming took 4 bases from V and 9 from J; bases not matched to a gene: 13. The CDR3 sequence: CASSWQPSGRVPGEQFF. Written as DNA, the CDR3 is TGTGCCAGCAGTTGGCAACCTAGCGGGAGGGTTCCGGGTGAGCAGTTCTTC.

The V and J genes are TRBV10-3 and TRBJ1-6, with TRBD1 identical over 8 bases. Germline V gene data show CDR1 as ENHRY and CDR2 as SYGVKD. The trim removed 4 bases at V and 5 bases at J, leaving 4 bases unmatched. The CDR3 has 15 residues. CDR3 DNA: TGTGCCATCAGTGTAGACAGGGGCAATAATTCACCCCTCCACTTT. Encoded protein: CAISVDRGNNSPLHF.

This clonotype turned up a few times. This chain links TRBV11-2 with TRBJ2-1; 7 bases align to TRBD2. The CDR3 sequence is 14 residues long. Germline V gene sequence: CDR1 SGHAT, CDR2 FQNNGV. V shed 0 bases and J 12 bases; nucleotides not matched to a gene: 8. CDR3 residues: CASSLDYEAGWQFF. The CDR3 DNA reads TGTGCCAGCAGCTTAGATTATGAAGCGGGATGGCAGTTCTTC.

This clonotype was found a few times. The V gene is TRBV20-1, the J gene TRBJ2-5; 11 nucleotides match TRBD1. The CDR3 is made up of 17 amino acids. Germline-derived CDR1 and CDR2 are DFQATT and SNEGSKA (reference sequence). J gave up 5 bases and V 2 bases, and 13 bases lay outside the gene matches. The CDR3 spells CSARKPLGQGAGETQYF. CDR3 coding DNA: TGCAGTGCTAGAAAGCCATTAGGACAGGGGGCTGGGGAGACCCAGTACTTC.

The V and J genes are TRBV12-3 or TRBV12-4 and TRBJ2-7; possible D gene TRBD2, 6 bases. The V end lost 2 bases, the J end lost 3 bases, and 17 bases lay between the germline ends. CDR3 size: 16 residues. The CDR3 here is CASSLFNRLVIYEQYF. CDR3 bases: TGTGCCAGCAGTTTATTTAATCGACTAGTCATCTACGAGCAGTACTTC.

Concerning this clonotype itself: At one end, the junction sequence differs from germline, possibly due to a read error. The rearrangement links TRBV30 to TRBJ2-1, with 7 positions matching TRBD2. Germline-derived CDR1 and CDR2 are GTSNPN and SVGIG (reference sequence). This CDR3 is built from 11 residues. CDR3 bases: TGTTCCTGGGGGGGTTACAATGAGCAGTTCTTC. Translation gives CSWGGYNEQFF.

The chain has TRBV14 and TRBJ2-7; 9 nucleotides match TRBD2. The CDR3 extends over 14 amino acids. V lost 5 bases to trimming and J lost 6 bases; unmatched junction nucleotides: 8. Germline V gene sequence: CDR1 SGHDN, CDR2 FVKESK. CDR3: CASSGGRVLGEQYF. CDR3 sequence (DNA): TGTGCCAGCAGCGGCGGGAGGGTCCTAGGCGAGCAGTACTTC.

This clonotype was detected ten times or more. At one end, the junction sequence differs from germline, possibly due to a read error. The genes are TRBV7-2 and TRBJ2-7; D is unresolved. This CDR3 has 12 residues. CDR1 SGHTA and CDR2 FQGNSA come from the germline V gene. The CDR3 DNA reads as TGTGCCAGCACCTTAACCCCGGACGAGCAGTACTTC. This translates into CASTLTPDEQYF.

The CDR3: CASSRQGAAQPQHF. CDR3 DNA: TGTGCCAGCAGTCGACAGGGGGCCGCTCAGCCCCAGCATTTT. The chain carries TRBV12-3 or TRBV12-4 and TRBJ1-5; 10 nucleotides align to TRBD1. Unmatched junction bases numbered 4, after V lost 5 bases and J lost 6 bases. The CDR3 covers 14 residues.

The chain has TRBV18 and TRBJ2-3; D not certain. Trimming shortened V by 2 bases and J by 0 bases, and 9 bases separated the two germline ends. CDR1 is KGHSH and CDR2 is LQKENI in the germline V gene. This CDR3 spans 15 amino acids. CDR3 DNA: TGTGCCAGCTCACCAAGGAGCGCGAGCACAGATACGCAGTATTTT. The encoded protein is CASSPRSASTDTQYF.

This clonotype was picked up a small number of times. This chain uses TRBV29-1 with TRBJ2-1, with D maybe TRBD1 (6 bases). The CDR3 totals 16 residues. CDR1 and CDR2 from the germline V gene are SQVTM and ANQGSEA. V shed 0 bases and J shed 7 bases, with 19 bases lying between them. This chain's CDR3 is CSVEEATGSFTNEQFF. CDR3 bases: TGCAGCGTTGAAGAGGCCACAGGGTCTTTTACGAATGAGCAGTTCTTC.

The V call is TRBV13, the J call TRBJ1-1; D is possibly TRBD1 (6 bases). V lost 11 bases, J lost 5 bases, and 15 bases lay in between. Germline V gene data show CDR1 as PRHDT and CDR2 as FYEKMQ (reference sequence). The CDR3 contains 12 residues. The CDR3 nucleotides read TGTGCCGGAAAACAGGGCGGGACTGAAGCTTTCTTT. Translation: CAGKQGGTEAFF. The entire variable domain, with the rest obtained from reference TRBV13 and TRBJ1-1, is as follows: AAGVIQSPRHLIKEKRETATLKCYPIPRHDTVYWYQQGPGQDPQFLISFYEKMQSDKGSIPDRFSAQQFSDYHSELNMSSLELGDSALYFCAGKQGGTEAFFGQGTRLTVV.

The rearrangement joins TRBV27 to TRBJ1-4; possibly TRBD1 for D (6 bases). The germline V gene encodes CDR1 MNHEY and CDR2 SMNVEV (reference sequence). This CDR3 is 14 amino acids long. Trimming cost V 3 bases and J 7 bases, with 12 bases left between them. In nucleotides, the CDR3 is TGTGCCAGCAGTTTTCGGCCAGGGGCTGAAAAACTGTTTTTT. Protein product: CASSFRPGAEKLFF.

There are a few counts of this clonotype. Just one base apart from a much larger clone, this may be a read error. The chain employs TRBV6-2 or TRBV6-3 and TRBJ2-1; 7 bases agree with TRBD2. Germline CDR1 is MNHEY and CDR2 is SVGEGT. Losses at the gene ends were 11 bases for V and 0 bases for J; bases not matched to a gene: 10. The CDR3 covers 15 residues. The CDR3 region is CAGWASGSSYNEQFF. DNA of the CDR3: TGTGCCGGCTGGGCTAGCGGAAGCTCCTACAATGAGCAGTTCTTC.

The sample holds a few counts of this clonotype. The rearrangement links TRBV15 to TRBJ1-2; the D is unclear. CDR1 LNHNV and CDR2 YYDKDF come from the germline V gene (reference sequence). The CDR3 contains 15 residues. V lost 0 bases and J lost 5, with 13 bases in between. The CDR3 DNA follows: TGTGCCACCAGCAGAGATAAGGGCAGTCATTATGGCTACACCTTC. Its translation: CATSRDKGSHYGYTF.

This clonotype was counted only a few times. The CDR3 does not close with the conserved phenylalanine or tryptophan, likely indicating a read error. The gene calls are TRBV12-3 or TRBV12-4 and TRBJ2-7; 7 nucleotides line up with TRBD1. Germline trimming cut 4 bases from V and 6 bases from J; bases unmatched to any gene: 12. The CDR3 is made up of 15 amino acids. CDR3 DNA: TGTGCCAGCAGTTCCGCTGACAGGGTTGCGGGCGAGCAGTACCTC. It yields the protein CASSSADRVAGEQYL.

This chain links TRBV25-1 with TRBJ2-1; D is ambiguous. The V end was cut by 6 bases, the J end by 5 bases, with 11 bases between. This CDR3 has 13 amino acids. Germline V CDR1 and CDR2: MGHDK, SYGVNS. CDR3 sequence: CASSSVGHNEQFF. The CDR3 nucleotides read TGTGCCAGCAGCTCGGTTGGTCACAATGAGCAGTTCTTC.